The source of this T cell receptor beta chain is a study of blood T cell repertoires in COVID-19. Authors' analysis steps: Reference gene primers were amplified, and this amplification served to estimate nucleated cell counts. The repertoire was sequenced with immunoSEQ multiplex PCR; TCRdb's copy has only in-frame clones and lacks some. The V and J calls and clone size come from that table; D and trimming were worked out from the DNA. Here the sample spans about 350,000 clones, roughly nine tenths being singletons. Participants were aged roughly 18 to 89 years, lived in 20 to 30 US areas, and enrolled virtually. The study counted Cohort 3 donors as recovered given two negative PCRs, clearance, or symptom resolution. Germline V gives CDR1 SGHVS, CDR2 FQNEAQ. V was pared by 7 bases and J by 5 bases, with 15 bases between. The CDR3 covers 15 residues.

Sequenced: PBMCs or T cells enriched from blood (not recorded which). This sequence joins TRBV7-8 and TRBJ1-6, with D possibly being TRBD1 (5 bases). The clonotype originates from a woman in her 30s who had recovered from COVID-19. Here the CDR3 reads CASTLRVGDNSPLHF. CDR3 sequence (DNA): TGTGCCAGCACCCTACGGGTAGGGGATAATTCACCCCTCCACTTT.